These T cell receptor beta chains were read from a single sample in a study of spatial heterogeneity in lung cancer. TCRdb reprocessed the 5' RACE reads with MiXCR, giving one entry per CDR3 protein. Of more than 10,000 distinct CDR3 sequences listed, roughly 4.6% are singletons. The specimen comprised lung tumor tissue, sampled at surgery. Receptor source: a male donor with early-stage non-small cell lung cancer. Both conserved end residues are part of each CDR3. Fields, in order: clone size, J gene, V gene, CDR3 protein. Size values are once, few and many counts, or a class for expanded clones, and some rows have none.

size: many; J: TRBJ2-3; V: TRBV7-2; CDR3: CASSILAGARGTDTQYF
size: many; J: TRBJ2-7; V: TRBV6-5; CDR3: CASSYSTGTTYEQYF
size: -; J: TRBJ2-5; V: TRBV7-8; CDR3: CVSSPGQWETQYF
size: once; J: TRBJ2-3; V: TRBV6-5; CDR3: CASSKQGTETQYF
size: -; J: TRBJ1-2; V: TRBV7-8; CDR3: CASSLLQGNYGYTF
size: many; J: TRBJ2-3; V: TRBV20-1; CDR3: CSATPGQQTDTQYF
size: many; J: TRBJ2-1; V: TRBV12-3/TRBV12-4; CDR3: CASTPGVLAGGNRDEQFF
size: many; J: TRBJ2-3; V: TRBV2; CDR3: CASSAGQSTDTQYF
size: many; J: TRBJ1-3; V: TRBV20-1; CDR3: CSARGPDFGNTIYF
size: many; J: TRBJ1-2; V: TRBV28; CDR3: CASSFPGGGDYGYTF
size: many; J: TRBJ2-3; V: TRBV29-1; CDR3: CSVGSGGTTDTQYF
size: many; J: TRBJ2-7; V: TRBV28; CDR3: CASSLTGDSHSYEQYF
size: many; J: TRBJ2-5; V: TRBV5-5; CDR3: CASRSGTGVVWETQYF
size: few; J: TRBJ1-2; V: TRBV28; CDR3: CASSRMTGGLTYGYTF
size: few; J: TRBJ2-4; V: TRBV4-2; CDR3: CASSHDRDRGLNIQYF
size: many; J: TRBJ2-3; V: TRBV7-7; CDR3: CASSAGTSGTDTQYF
size: many; J: TRBJ1-1; V: TRBV27; CDR3: CASRRQGGTEAFF
size: few; J: TRBJ2-5; V: TRBV7-2; CDR3: CASSLRLGETQYF
size: -; J: TRBJ2-2; V: TRBV5-1; CDR3: CASRNRGNTGELFF
size: many; J: TRBJ2-7; V: TRBV6-1; CDR3: CASRQTGRAQYF
size: many; J: TRBJ2-1; V: TRBV7-9; CDR3: CASSLVGDEQFF
size: many; J: TRBJ2-1; V: TRBV12-3/TRBV12-4; CDR3: CASSLGQYNEQFF
size: many; J: TRBJ2-1; V: TRBV20-1; CDR3: CSATPGTSGTYNEQFF
size: many; J: TRBJ1-1; V: TRBV7-9; CDR3: CASSKNNNPNTEAFF
size: -; J: TRBJ2-5; V: TRBV5-1; CDR3: CASSLLTTGETQYF
size: many; J: TRBJ1-1; V: TRBV20-1; CDR3: CSARVIGKGTEAFF
size: many; J: TRBJ2-7; V: TRBV2; CDR3: CASSPGQGVYEQYF
size: many; J: TRBJ2-3; V: TRBV20-1; CDR3: CRVMASPSTDTQYF
size: many; J: TRBJ1-4; V: TRBV6-2/TRBV6-3; CDR3: CASSSPGRLDEKLFF
size: many; J: TRBJ2-3; V: TRBV28; CDR3: CASTFGLAGTDTQYF
size: few; J: TRBJ2-1; V: TRBV19; CDR3: CASSPRSGLGPDEQFF
size: many; J: TRBJ2-7; V: TRBV11-3; CDR3: CASSLGSNGEAQYF
size: many; J: TRBJ1-1; V: TRBV20-1; CDR3: CSARDGVEDEAFF
size: -; J: TRBJ2-1; V: TRBV5-1; CDR3: CASSLRTGENEQFF
size: many; J: TRBJ2-5; V: TRBV7-9; CDR3: CASSARQETQYF
size: many; J: TRBJ2-1; V: TRBV5-1; CDR3: CASTGTGEYEQFF
size: many; J: TRBJ1-5; V: TRBV28; CDR3: CASSPGGGGHQPQHF
size: many; J: TRBJ2-7; V: TRBV7-2; CDR3: CASSLRGGSHEQYF
size: many; J: TRBJ2-7; V: TRBV28; CDR3: CATAPPGPGLLAYEQYF